This is a list of T cell receptor beta chains from one sample in a study of identical twins. TCRdb used MiXCR to reprocess the 5' RACE reads, holding one entry per CDR3 protein. The sample includes 200,000 or so distinct CDR3 sequences, roughly 15% of them seen just once. These records were also assigned to another study, of T cells expressing NK-cell markers.

The specimen sequenced was CD8+ T cells sorted from blood. These receptors were obtained from a young woman in good health. Each CDR3 is given with its conserved first and last residue. Fields, in order: J gene, clone size, CDR3 length, D gene, V gene, CDR3 DNA, CDR3 protein. The D gene is left open where the match is weak. Size tells how often a clone was seen (once, few, many) or the class of an expanded clone, and some rows leave it out.

TRBJ2-5 . 12 . TRBV11-2 TGTGCCAGCAGCTTAGATAAGGAGACCCAGTACTTC CASSLDKETQYF
TRBJ1-1 few 15 . TRBV4-3 TGCGCCAGCAGCCAAGGAACAGGGTTGGGCACTGAAGCTTTCTTT CASSQGTGLGTEAFF
TRBJ2-7 . 15 TRBD1 TRBV20-1 TGCAGTGCTAGATGGGGACAGGGGGTTTCCTACGAGCAGTACTTC CSARWGQGVSYEQYF
TRBJ2-3 many 14 . TRBV12-3/TRBV12-4 TGTGCCACGCAATTGGGGATCGGCACAGATACGCAGTATTTT CATQLGIGTDTQYF
TRBJ1-2 . 14 TRBD1 TRBV12-5 TGTGCTAGTGGTATAACCGGGACAGGGAGCGGCTACACCTTC CASGITGTGSGYTF
TRBJ2-3 . 15 . TRBV7-6 TGTGCCAGCAGCTTAGGTGGCGGACCCACAGATACGCAGTATTTT CASSLGGGPTDTQYF
TRBJ2-2 few 13 . TRBV7-2 TGTGCCAGCAGCTTACTATCCCCCGGGGAGCTGTTTTTT CASSLLSPGELFF
TRBJ1-2 few 18 . TRBV12-3/TRBV12-4 TGTGCCAGCAGTTTAACGGTTTTCTCGGGTTCTCGCTCGGGAGGCTACACCTTC CASSLTVFSGSRSGGYTF
TRBJ2-3 . 17 . TRBV11-2 TGTGCCAGCAGCTTATGGGGGCTAGCGGTTAGCACAGATACGCAGTATTTT CASSLWGLAVSTDTQYF
TRBJ2-1 many 14 . TRBV12-3/TRBV12-4 TGTGCCAGCAGGGCCCCGGGGGGCAACAATGAGCAGTTCTTC CASRAPGGNNEQFF
TRBJ2-1 . 20 . TRBV4-2 TGTGCCAGCAGCCCCGGCCTCCTCTCGGGGGGCCAAGTTTTTCTCAATGAGCAGTTCTTC CASSPGLLSGGQVFLNEQFF
TRBJ1-5 few 17 . TRBV15 TGTGCCACCAGCAGAGATCGTGGCGTGCGGCCCAATCAGCCCCAGCATTTT CATSRDRGVRPNQPQHF
TRBJ2-3 . 14 . TRBV6-1 TGTGCCAGCAGACCGGGACACCGCACAGATACGCAGTATTTT CASRPGHRTDTQYF
TRBJ2-5 . 15 . TRBV27 TGTGCCAGCAGTTTTACTTCTACAGGGCAAGAGACCCAGTACTTC CASSFTSTGQETQYF
TRBJ2-7 few 17 TRBD2 TRBV12-3/TRBV12-4 TGTGCCAGCAGTTTAAGCGGGGCAGCGAATAGCTCCTACGAGCAGTACTTC CASSLSGAANSSYEQYF
TRBJ2-3 few 16 . TRBV3-1 TGTGCCAGCAGCCAAGATGTGACCGGGACCACAGATACGCAGTATTTT CASSQDVTGTTDTQYF
TRBJ2-1 . 15 TRBD1 TRBV12-3/TRBV12-4 TGTGCCAGCACCCTTCCCAGGGGGCGAGTAGATGAGCAGTTCTTC CASTLPRGRVDEQFF
TRBJ2-3 few 14 . TRBV29-1 TGCAGCGTTGTCTTGACAGATACCACAGATACGCAGTATTTT CSVVLTDTTDTQYF
TRBJ2-2 . 15 . TRBV9 TGTGCCAGCAGCGTAGGCTCTGGACAGACCGGGGAGCTGTTTTTT CASSVGSGQTGELFF
TRBJ2-3 . 15 . TRBV12-3/TRBV12-4 TGTGCCAGCACCACGACCCGCGAACCCACAGATACGCAGTATTTT CASTTTREPTDTQYF
TRBJ2-6 few 18 . TRBV11-1 TGTGCCAGCAGCTTCCCGGGACTGACTTCCTCCGGGGCCAACGTCCTGACTTTC CASSFPGLTSSGANVLTF
TRBJ2-1 few 13 . TRBV6-1 TGTGCCAGCAGCTGGCTAGCCGGCAATGAGCAGTTCTTC CASSWLAGNEQFF
TRBJ2-1 . 14 . TRBV12-3/TRBV12-4 TGTGCCAGCAGTTTCGGCAGGGGCCCCAATGAGCAGTTCTTC CASSFGRGPNEQFF
TRBJ2-5 once 14 TRBD2 TRBV20-1 TGCAGTGCTAGTTCCGGGAGGGAACAAGAGACCCAGTACTTC CSASSGREQETQYF
TRBJ2-1 few 15 TRBD2 TRBV14 TGTGCCAGCAGCCCGCTAGCGGGAGAGACAAATGAGCAGTTCTTC CASSPLAGETNEQFF
TRBJ1-1 . 12 . TRBV29-1 TGCAGCATCGGGACGTTCGGCACTGAAGCTTTCTTT CSIGTFGTEAFF
TRBJ1-2 . 13 . TRBV19 TGTGCCAGTACCTATGGGGGGTTCGATGGCTACACCTTC CASTYGGFDGYTF
TRBJ2-3 . 15 . TRBV5-1 TGCGCCAGCAGCTTGGAAGTACAAGGCACAGATACGCAGTATTTT CASSLEVQGTDTQYF
TRBJ2-2 . 16 . TRBV12-3/TRBV12-4 TGTGCCAGCAGTTTTATCGGGGTCCCGAACACCGGGGAGCTGTTTTTT CASSFIGVPNTGELFF
TRBJ2-4 few 16 . TRBV7-8 TGTGCCAGCAGCTTGAGTGGGGTGGAAGCCAAAAACATTCAGTACTTC CASSLSGVEAKNIQYF
TRBJ2-3 few 15 TRBD2 TRBV12-3/TRBV12-4 TGTGCCAGCAGTTTATTAGGACTAGCGGGAGATACGCAGTATTTT CASSLLGLAGDTQYF
TRBJ1-1 . 12 . TRBV6-2/TRBV6-3 TGTGCCAGCAGTTACGAGCGCGTTGGAGCTTTCTTT CASSYERVGAFF
TRBJ2-3 few 17 TRBD2 TRBV12-3/TRBV12-4 TGTGCCAGCAGTTTCCGAATGACTAGCGGGGGGGCAGATACGCAGTATTTT CASSFRMTSGGADTQYF
TRBJ2-7 few 13 . TRBV2 TGCCATTCCTCGGGACTTCTCTCCGGGGAGCAGTACTTC CHSSGLLSGEQYF
TRBJ1-2 . 14 . TRBV15 TGTGCCACCAGCAGCCGGGACGGGACCTATGGCTACACCTTC CATSSRDGTYGYTF
TRBJ2-1 few 14 . TRBV6-2/TRBV6-3 TGTGCCAGCAGTTATCAAGGCGGTAGGAATGAGCAGTTCTTC CASSYQGGRNEQFF
TRBJ2-1 few 13 TRBD2 TRBV5-6 TGTGCCAGCATTAGCGGGACGTACAATGAGCAGTTCTTC CASISGTYNEQFF
TRBJ2-3 . 15 . TRBV13 TGTGCCAGCAGCTTAGGGGGATTGTTCACAGATACGCAGTATTTT CASSLGGLFTDTQYF
TRBJ2-7 . 14 . TRBV5-5 TGTGCCAGCAGCTGGACGGATAGAAGCTACGAGCAGTACTTC CASSWTDRSYEQYF
TRBJ1-2 . 13 . TRBV4-2 TGTGCCAGCGGCTTAGGGGAGTCCTATGGCTACACCTTC CASGLGESYGYTF
TRBJ2-3 once 17 . TRBV13 TGTGCCAGCAGCGCCCTGAATCTAGCGACCGAAGCAGATACGCAGTATTTT CASSALNLATEADTQYF
TRBJ2-2 . 15 . TRBV7-8 TGTGCCAGCAGCTTCGCAGGACCGAACACCGGGGAGCTGTTTTTT CASSFAGPNTGELFF